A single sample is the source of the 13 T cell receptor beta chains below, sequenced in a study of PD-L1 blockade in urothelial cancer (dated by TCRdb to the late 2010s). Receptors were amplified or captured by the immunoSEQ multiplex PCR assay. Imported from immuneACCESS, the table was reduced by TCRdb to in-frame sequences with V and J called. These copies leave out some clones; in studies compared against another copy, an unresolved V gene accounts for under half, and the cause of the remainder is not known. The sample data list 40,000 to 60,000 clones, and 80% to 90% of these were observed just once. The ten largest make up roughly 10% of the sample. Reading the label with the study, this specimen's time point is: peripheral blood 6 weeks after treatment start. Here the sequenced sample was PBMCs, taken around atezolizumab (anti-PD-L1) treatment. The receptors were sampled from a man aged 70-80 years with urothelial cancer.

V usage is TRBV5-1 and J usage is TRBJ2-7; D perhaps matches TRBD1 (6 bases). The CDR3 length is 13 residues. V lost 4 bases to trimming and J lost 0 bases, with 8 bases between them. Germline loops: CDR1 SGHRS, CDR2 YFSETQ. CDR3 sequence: CASSQDSSYEQYF. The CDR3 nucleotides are TGCGCCAGCAGCCAGGACAGCTCCTACGAGCAGTACTTC.

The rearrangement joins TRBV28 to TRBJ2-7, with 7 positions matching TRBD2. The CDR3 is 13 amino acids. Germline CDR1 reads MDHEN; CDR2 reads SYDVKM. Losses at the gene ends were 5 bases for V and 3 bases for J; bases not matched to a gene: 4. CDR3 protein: CASSAGALYEQYF. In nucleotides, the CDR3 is TGTGCCAGCAGTGCGGGAGCCCTCTACGAGCAGTACTTC.

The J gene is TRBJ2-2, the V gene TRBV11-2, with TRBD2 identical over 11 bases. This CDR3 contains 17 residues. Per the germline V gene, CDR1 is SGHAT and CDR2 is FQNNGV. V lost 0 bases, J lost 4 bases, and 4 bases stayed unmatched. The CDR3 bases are TGTGCCAGCAGCTTAGATCTACTAGCGGGGGTCACCGGGGAGCTGTTTTTT. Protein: CASSLDLLAGVTGELFF.

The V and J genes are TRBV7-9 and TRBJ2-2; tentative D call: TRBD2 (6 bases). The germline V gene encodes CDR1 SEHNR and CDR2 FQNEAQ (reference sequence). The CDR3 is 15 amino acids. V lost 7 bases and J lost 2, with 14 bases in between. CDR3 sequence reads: CASTGGALNTGELFF. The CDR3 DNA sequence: TGTGCCAGCACGGGCGGGGCCCTTAACACCGGGGAGCTGTTTTTT.

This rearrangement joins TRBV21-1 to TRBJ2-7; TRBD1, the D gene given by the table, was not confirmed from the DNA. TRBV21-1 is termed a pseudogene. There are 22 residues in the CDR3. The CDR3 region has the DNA TGTGCCAGCAGCAAAGTTCCCAGGGGGCGAGTAGGGGCCCAACCAATCTACTACGAGCAGTACTTC. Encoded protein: CASSKVPRGRVGAQPIYYEQYF.

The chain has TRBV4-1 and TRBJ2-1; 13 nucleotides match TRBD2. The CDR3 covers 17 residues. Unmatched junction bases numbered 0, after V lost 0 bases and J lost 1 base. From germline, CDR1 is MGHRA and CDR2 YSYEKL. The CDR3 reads CASSQEGLAGSYNEQFF. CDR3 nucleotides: TGCGCCAGCAGCCAAGAGGGACTAGCGGGGTCCTACAATGAGCAGTTCTTC.

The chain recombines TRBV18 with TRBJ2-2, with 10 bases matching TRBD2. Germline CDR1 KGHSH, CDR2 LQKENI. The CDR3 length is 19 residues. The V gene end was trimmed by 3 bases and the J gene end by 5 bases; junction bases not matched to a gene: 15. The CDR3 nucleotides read TGTGCCAGCTCACCGTGGGGAGCAGGTCTAGCGGGAGAAACCGGGGAGCTGTTTTTT. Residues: CASSPWGAGLAGETGELFF.

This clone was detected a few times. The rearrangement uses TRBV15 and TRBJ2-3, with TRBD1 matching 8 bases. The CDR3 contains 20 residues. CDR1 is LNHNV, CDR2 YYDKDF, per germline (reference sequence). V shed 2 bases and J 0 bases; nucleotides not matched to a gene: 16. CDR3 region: CATSRPPTGTGVMSTDTQYF. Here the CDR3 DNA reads TGTGCCACCAGCAGACCCCCCACCGGGACAGGAGTGATGAGCACAGATACGCAGTATTTT.

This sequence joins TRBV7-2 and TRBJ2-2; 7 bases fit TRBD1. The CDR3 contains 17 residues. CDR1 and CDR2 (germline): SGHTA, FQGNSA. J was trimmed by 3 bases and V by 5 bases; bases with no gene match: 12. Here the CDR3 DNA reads TGTGCCAGCAGCCCCCAGGGGGTCCGTTTCGACACCGGGGAGCTGTTTTTT. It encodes CASSPQGVRFDTGELFF.

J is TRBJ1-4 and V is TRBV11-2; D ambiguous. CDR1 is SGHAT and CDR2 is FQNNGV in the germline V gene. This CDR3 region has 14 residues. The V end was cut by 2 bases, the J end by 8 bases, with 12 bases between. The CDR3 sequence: CASSLSTVPEKLFF. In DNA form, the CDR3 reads TGTGCCAGCAGCTTATCTACAGTACCCGAAAAACTGTTTTTT.

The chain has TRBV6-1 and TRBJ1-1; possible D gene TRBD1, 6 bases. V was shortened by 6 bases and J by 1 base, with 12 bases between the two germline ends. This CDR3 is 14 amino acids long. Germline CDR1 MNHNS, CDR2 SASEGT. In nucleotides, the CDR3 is TGTGCCAGCAGATTACAGGGCCAGAACACTGAAGCTTTCTTT. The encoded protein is CASRLQGQNTEAFF.

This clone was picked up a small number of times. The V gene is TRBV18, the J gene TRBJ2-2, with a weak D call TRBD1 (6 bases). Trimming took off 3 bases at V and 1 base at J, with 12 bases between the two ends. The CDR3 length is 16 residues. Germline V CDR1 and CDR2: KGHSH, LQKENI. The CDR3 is CASSPRTDLNTGELFF. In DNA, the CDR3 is TGTGCCAGCTCACCGCGGACAGATCTGAACACCGGGGAGCTGTTTTTT.

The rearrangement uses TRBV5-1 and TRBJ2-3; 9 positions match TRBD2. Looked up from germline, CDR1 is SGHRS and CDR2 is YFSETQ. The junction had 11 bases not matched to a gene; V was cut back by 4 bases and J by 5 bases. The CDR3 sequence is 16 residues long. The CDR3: CASSPLAGAGLDTQYF. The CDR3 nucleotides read TGCGCCAGCAGCCCCTTAGCGGGAGCCGGACTAGATACGCAGTATTTT.